Here is one TCR beta chain with its context. Its matching antigen is unknown. The data belong to a study of T cell responses to AZD1222 COVID-19 vaccine. Regarding the study as a whole: The study identified only six AZD1222 recipients as seropositive at baseline. The span of vaccine-associated CD4 TCRs extended across spike, with dominance at 160-218 and 743-854.

TCRdb's copy holds only in-frame clones and misses some; the assay was immunoSEQ multiplex PCR. The repertoire has 100,000 to 150,000 clones, about nine tenths of them found once; the top ten carry 20% to 25%. The CDR3 spans 17 residues. Per germline, CDR1 MDHEN and CDR2 SYDVKM. Trimming left V 1 base short and J 3 bases short, with 16 bases between. This chain connects TRBV28 to TRBJ1-5, with D unresolved. This specimen consisted of peripheral blood, obtained on day 0 of AZD1222 vaccination. The sequence was obtained from an adult in good health. DNA of the CDR3: TGTGCCAGCAGTTTATTCGGTGATAGGGCCCCCAATCAGCCCCAGCATTTT. It yields the protein CASSLFGDRAPNQPQHF.